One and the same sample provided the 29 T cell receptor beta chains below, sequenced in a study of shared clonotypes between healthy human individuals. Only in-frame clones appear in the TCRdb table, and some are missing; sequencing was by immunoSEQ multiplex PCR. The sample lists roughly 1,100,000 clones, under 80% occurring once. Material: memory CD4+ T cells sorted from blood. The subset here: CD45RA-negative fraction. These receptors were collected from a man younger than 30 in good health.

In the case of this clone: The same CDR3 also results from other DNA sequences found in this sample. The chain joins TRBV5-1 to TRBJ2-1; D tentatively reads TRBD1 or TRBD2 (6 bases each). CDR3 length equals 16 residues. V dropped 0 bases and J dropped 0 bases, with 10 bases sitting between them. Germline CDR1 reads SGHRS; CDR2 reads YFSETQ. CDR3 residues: CASSLEGGSSYNEQFF. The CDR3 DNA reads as TGCGCCAGCAGCTTGGAAGGGGGGAGCTCCTACAATGAGCAGTTCTTC.

The CDR3 coding sequence is TGTGCCAGCAGTGAAGTAGGACGGCTAAACACCGGGGAGCTGTTTTTT. Translation: CASSEVGRLNTGELFF. This chain links TRBV6-1 with TRBJ2-2, with D hard to call. Germline CDR1 is MNHNS and CDR2 is SASEGT. Trimming shortened V by 1 base and J by 2 bases, and 11 bases separated the two germline ends. The CDR3 is 16 residues long.

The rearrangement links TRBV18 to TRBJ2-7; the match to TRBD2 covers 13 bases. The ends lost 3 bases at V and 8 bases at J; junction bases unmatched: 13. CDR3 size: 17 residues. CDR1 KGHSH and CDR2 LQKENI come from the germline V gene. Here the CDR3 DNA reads TGTGCCAGCTCACCCCCCGGGACTAGCGGGAAGTCCTCAAAGCAGTACTTC. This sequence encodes CASSPPGTSGKSSKQYF.

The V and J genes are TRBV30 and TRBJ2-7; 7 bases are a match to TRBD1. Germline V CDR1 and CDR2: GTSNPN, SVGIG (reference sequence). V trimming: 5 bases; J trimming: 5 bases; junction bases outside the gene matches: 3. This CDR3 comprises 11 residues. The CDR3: CAWATGNEQYF. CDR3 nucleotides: TGTGCCTGGGCGACAGGGAACGAGCAGTACTTC.

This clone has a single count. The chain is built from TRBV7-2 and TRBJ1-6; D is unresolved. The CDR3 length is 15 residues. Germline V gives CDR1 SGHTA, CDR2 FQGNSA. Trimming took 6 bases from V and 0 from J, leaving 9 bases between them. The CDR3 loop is CASRDGSSYNSPLHF. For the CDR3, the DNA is TGTGCCAGCAGGGACGGCAGCTCCTATAATTCACCCCTCCACTTT.

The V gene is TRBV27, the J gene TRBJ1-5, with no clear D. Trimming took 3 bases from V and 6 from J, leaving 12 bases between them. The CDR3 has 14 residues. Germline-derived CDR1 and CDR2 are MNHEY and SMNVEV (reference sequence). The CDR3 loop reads CASSFAESSQPQHF. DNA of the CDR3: TGTGCCAGCAGTTTCGCCGAATCTAGTCAGCCCCAGCATTTT.

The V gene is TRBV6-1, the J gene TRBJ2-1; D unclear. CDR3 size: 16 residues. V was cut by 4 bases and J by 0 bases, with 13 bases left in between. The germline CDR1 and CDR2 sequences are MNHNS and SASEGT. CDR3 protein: CASSGAGPSSYNEQFF. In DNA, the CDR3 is TGTGCCAGCAGTGGAGCCGGGCCGAGCTCCTACAATGAGCAGTTCTTC.

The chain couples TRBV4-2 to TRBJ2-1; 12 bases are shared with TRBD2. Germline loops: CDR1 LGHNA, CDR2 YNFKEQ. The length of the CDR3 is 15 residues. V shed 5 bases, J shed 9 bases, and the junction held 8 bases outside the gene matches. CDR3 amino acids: CASSSTSGGTSEQFF. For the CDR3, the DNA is TGTGCCAGCAGCTCCACTAGCGGGGGGACCTCTGAGCAGTTCTTC.

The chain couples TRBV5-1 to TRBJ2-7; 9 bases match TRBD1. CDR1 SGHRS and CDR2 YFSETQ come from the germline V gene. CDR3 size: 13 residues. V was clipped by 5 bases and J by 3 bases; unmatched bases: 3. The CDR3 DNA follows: TGCGCCAGCAGGTGGGGACAGGGCTACGAGCAGTACTTC. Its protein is CASRWGQGYEQYF.

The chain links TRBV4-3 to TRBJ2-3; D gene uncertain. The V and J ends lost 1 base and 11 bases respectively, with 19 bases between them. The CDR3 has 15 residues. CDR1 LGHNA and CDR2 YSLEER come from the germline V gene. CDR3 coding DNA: TGCGCCAGCAGCCAAGGAGCCACCGAAGCGTCAGGGCAGTATTTT. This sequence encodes CASSQGATEASGQYF.

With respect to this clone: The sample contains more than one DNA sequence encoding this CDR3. For the CDR3, the DNA is TGTGCCTGGAGAAGGGGCCTGAACACCGGGGAGCTGTTTTTT. As protein: CAWRRGLNTGELFF. The chain recombines TRBV30 with TRBJ2-2; D might be TRBD1 (5 bases). The germline CDR1 and CDR2 sequences are GTSNPN and SVGIG (reference sequence). This CDR3 is 14 amino acids long. Trimming stripped 3 bases from V and 1 base from J, with 9 bases between.

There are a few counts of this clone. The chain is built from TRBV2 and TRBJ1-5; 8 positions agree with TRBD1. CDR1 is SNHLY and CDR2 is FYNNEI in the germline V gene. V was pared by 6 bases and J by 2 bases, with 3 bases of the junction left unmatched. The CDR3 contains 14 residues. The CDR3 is CASRTDRGNQPQHF. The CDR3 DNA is TGTGCCAGCAGAACGGACAGGGGCAATCAGCCCCAGCATTTT. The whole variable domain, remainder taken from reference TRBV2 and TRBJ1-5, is EPEVTQTPSHQVTQMGQEVILRCVPISNHLYFYWYRQILGQKVEFLVSFYNNEISEKSEIFDDQFSVERPDGSNFTLKIRSTKLEDSAMYFCASRTDRGNQPQHFGDGTRLSIL.

CDR3 DNA sequence: TGCGCCAGCAGCTTGAGTTGGGAGAACTATGGCTACACCTTC. Protein product: CASSLSWENYGYTF. This sequence joins TRBV5-1 and TRBJ1-2; D unclear. The V gene's germline CDR1 is SGHRS and CDR2 YFSETQ. This CDR3 is 14 amino acids long. Trimming removed 1 base at V and 2 bases at J, with 9 bases between. The full variable domain, its missing parts supplied by reference TRBV5-1 and TRBJ1-2, is KAGVTQTPRYLIKTRGQQVTLSCSPISGHRSVSWYQQTPGQGLQFLFEYFSETQRNKGNFPGRFSGRQFSNSRSEMNVSTLELGDSALYLCASSLSWENYGYTFGSGTRLTVV.

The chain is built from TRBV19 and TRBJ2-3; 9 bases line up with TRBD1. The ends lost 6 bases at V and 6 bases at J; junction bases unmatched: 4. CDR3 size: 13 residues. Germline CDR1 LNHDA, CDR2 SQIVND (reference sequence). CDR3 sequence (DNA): TGTGCCAGTAGGAGGACAGGGGTGGATACGCAGTATTTT. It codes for CASRRTGVDTQYF.

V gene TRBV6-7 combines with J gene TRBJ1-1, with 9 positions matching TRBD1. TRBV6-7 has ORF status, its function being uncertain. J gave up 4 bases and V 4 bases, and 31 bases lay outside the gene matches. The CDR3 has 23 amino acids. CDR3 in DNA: TGTGCCAGCAGTTCCCTTCCTGTAACCGGGGGGCGGACCCGACAGGGGGAGGGCACTGAAGCTTTCTTT. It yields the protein CASSSLPVTGGRTRQGEGTEAFF.

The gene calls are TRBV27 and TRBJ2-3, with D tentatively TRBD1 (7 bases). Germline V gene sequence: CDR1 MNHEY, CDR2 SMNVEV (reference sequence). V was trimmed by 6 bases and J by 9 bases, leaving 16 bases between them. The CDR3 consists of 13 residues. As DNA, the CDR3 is TGTGCCAGCAGGTCCGACTCAGGGGGGACGCAGTATTTT. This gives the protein CASRSDSGGTQYF.

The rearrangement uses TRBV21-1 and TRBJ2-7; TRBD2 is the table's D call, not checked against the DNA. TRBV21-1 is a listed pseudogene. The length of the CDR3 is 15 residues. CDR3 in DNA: TGTGCCAGCAGCTTGGACGGGACTAGCTCCTACGAGCAGTACTTC. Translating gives CASSLDGTSSYEQYF.

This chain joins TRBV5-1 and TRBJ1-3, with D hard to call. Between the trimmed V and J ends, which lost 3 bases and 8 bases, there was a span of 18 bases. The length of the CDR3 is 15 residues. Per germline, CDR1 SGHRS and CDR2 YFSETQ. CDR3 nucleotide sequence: TGCGCCAGCAGCTACCAAGGAAGGGTATTAGACACCATATATTTT. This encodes CASSYQGRVLDTIYF.

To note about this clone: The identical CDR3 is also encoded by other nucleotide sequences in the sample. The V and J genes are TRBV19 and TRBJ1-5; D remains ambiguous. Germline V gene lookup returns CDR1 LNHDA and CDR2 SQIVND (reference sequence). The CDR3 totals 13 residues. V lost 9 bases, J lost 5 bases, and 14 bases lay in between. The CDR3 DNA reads TGTGCCAGCTCGGATCAGCGGGATCAGCCCCAGCATTTT. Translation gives CASSDQRDQPQHF.

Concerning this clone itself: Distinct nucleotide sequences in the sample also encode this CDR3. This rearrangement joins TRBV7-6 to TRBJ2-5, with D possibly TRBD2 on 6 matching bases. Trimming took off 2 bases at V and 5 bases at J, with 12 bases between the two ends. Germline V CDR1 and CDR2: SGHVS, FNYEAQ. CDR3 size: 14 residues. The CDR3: CASSLRGGEETQYF. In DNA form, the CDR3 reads TGTGCCAGCAGCTTAAGGGGCGGGGAGGAGACCCAGTACTTC. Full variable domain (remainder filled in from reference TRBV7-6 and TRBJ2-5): GAGVSQSPRYKVTKRGQDVALRCDPISGHVSLYWYRQALGQGPEFLTYFNYEAQQDKSGLPNDRFSAERPEGSISTLTIQRTEQRDSAMYRCASSLRGGEETQYFGPGTRLLVL.

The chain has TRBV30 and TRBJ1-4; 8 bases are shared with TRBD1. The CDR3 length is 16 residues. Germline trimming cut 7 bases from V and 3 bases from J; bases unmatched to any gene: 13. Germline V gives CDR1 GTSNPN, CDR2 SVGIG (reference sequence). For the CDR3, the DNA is TGTGCCTTACGACAAACCACAGGGGGAGCTAATGAAAAACTGTTTTTT. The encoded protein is CALRQTTGGANEKLFF.

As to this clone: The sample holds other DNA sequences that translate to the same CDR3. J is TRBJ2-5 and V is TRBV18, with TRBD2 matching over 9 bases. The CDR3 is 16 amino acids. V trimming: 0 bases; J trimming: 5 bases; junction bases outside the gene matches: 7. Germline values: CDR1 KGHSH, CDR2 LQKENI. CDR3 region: CASSPPAGGPRETQYF. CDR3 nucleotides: TGTGCCAGCTCACCACCGGCGGGAGGGCCTAGGGAGACCCAGTACTTC. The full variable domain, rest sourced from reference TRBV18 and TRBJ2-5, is NAGVMQNPRHLVRRRGQEARLRCSPMKGHSHVYWYRQLPEEGLKFMVYLQKENIIDESGMPKERFSAEFPKEGPSILRIQQVVRGDSAAYFCASSPPAGGPRETQYFGPGTRLLVL.

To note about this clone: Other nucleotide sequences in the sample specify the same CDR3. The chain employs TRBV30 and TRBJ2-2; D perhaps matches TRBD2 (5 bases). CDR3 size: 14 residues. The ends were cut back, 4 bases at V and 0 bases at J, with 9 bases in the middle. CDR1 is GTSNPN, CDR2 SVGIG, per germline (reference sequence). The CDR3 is CAWTTGSNTGELFF. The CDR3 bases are TGTGCCTGGACAACGGGATCGAACACCGGGGAGCTGTTTTTT.

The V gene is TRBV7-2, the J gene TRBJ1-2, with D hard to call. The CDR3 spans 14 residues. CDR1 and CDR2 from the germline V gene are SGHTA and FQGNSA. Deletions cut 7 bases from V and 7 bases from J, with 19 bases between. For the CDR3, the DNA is TGTGCCAGCACCCTCCCAGCGGAATTGCGTGGCTACACCTTC. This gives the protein CASTLPAELRGYTF.

Written as DNA, the CDR3 is TGTGCCAGCAGCTTAGGTAGGGTACCCTACAATGAGCAGTTCTTC. The encoded protein is CASSLGRVPYNEQFF. V is TRBV7-9 and J is TRBJ2-1; D is uncertain. Per the germline V gene, CDR1 is SEHNR and CDR2 is FQNEAQ (reference sequence). V lost 1 base, J lost 2 bases, and 9 bases lay in between. CDR3 length: 15 amino acids.

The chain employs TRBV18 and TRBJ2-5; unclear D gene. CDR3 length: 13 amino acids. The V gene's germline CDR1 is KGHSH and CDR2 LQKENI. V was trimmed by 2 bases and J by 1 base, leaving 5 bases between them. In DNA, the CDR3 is TGTGCCAGCTCACCAGCAGCCCAAGAGACCCAGTACTTC. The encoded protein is CASSPAAQETQYF.

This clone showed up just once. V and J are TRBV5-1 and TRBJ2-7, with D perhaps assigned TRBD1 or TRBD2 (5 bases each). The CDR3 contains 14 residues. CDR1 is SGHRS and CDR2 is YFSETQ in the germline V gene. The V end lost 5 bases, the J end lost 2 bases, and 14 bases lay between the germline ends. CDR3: CASSSGTPAYEQYF. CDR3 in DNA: TGCGCCAGCAGTTCTGGGACCCCTGCCTACGAGCAGTACTTC.

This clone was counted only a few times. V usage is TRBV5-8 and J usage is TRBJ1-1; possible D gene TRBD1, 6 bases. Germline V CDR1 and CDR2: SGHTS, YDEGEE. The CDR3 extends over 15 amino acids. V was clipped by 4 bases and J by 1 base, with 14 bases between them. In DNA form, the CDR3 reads TGTGCCAGCAGCCCGTGGACAGCTTCGAACACTGAAGCTTTCTTT. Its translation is CASSPWTASNTEAFF.

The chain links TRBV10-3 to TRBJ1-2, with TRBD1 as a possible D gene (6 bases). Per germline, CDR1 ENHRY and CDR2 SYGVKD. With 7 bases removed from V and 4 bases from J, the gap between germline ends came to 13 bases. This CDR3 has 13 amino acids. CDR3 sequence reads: CAITQGRGYGYTF. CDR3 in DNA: TGTGCCATCACCCAGGGGCGCGGCTATGGCTACACCTTC.